This TCR beta chain was recorded in a study of T cells in Graves' hyperthyroidism and ophthalmopathy. Overall study: Pretreatment peripheral blood was obtained at initial diagnosis.

This CDR3 is built from 14 residues. CDR1 MNHEY and CDR2 SVGEGT come from the germline V gene. Trimming stripped 8 bases from V and 9 bases from J, with 20 bases between. TCR beta CDR3 region amplification was performed from RNA transcripts. RT-PCR in the first round (using the HTBI primer set) targeted the TCR CDR3. TCRdb re-derived calls from the multiplex PCR reads in MiXCR, one entry per CDR3 protein. Of roughly 570,000 distinct CDR3 sequences detected, 15% to 18% appear once; the ten largest clones hold around 6.6%. Source material: blood. This clonotype originated in a young woman with Graves' hyperthyroidism. The V gene is TRBV6-2 or TRBV6-3, the J gene TRBJ1-5; D is possibly TRBD1 (5 bases). This CDR3 is CASGAGKGRVPQHF. Written as DNA, the CDR3 is TGTGCCAGCGGAGCGGGGAAGGGGCGGGTGCCCCAGCATTTT.